The 25 T cell receptor beta chains in this list originate from one sample, sequenced in a study of beta chain features in type 1 diabetes. The entirety of the isolated RNA underwent reverse transcription, so expressed TCRB transcripts were sequenced. Profiling relied on immunoSEQ multiplex PCR, and the TCRdb table lists in-frame clones only, not all of them. The repertoire holds hundreds of thousands of clones, with 15% to 19% as singletons. The sample comprised naive CD4+ T cells from blood. These receptors were taken from a man between 18 and 35 years old in good health.

This clone has just a few counts. The V call is TRBV6-5, the J call TRBJ2-5; 8 bases agree with TRBD2. The closer fit of TRBJ2-7 to the DNA end suggests the J call may be wrong. Germline V gene sequence: CDR1 MNHEY, CDR2 SVGAGI. This CDR3 region has 15 residues. The CDR3 protein is CASSTPAGASYEQYF. As DNA, the CDR3 is TGTGCCAGCAGTACTCCAGCGGGAGCCTCCTACGAGCAGTACTTC.

The CDR3 DNA reads as TGTGCCACCAGCAGAGATGAAGCGGGGGACCGAAATGAGCAGTTCTTC. This gives the protein CATSRDEAGDRNEQFF. The chain is built from TRBV15 and TRBJ2-1; 8 bases fit TRBD2. Germline loops: CDR1 LNHNV, CDR2 YYDKDF (reference sequence). CDR3 size: 16 residues. The trim removed 0 bases at V and 7 bases at J, leaving 8 bases unmatched.

CDR3 protein: CAWNPNHRQTQYF. CDR3 bases: TGTGCCTGGAACCCGAACCACCGGCAGACCCAGTACTTC. This chain links TRBV30 with TRBJ2-5; D not resolved. Looked up from germline, CDR1 is GTSNPN and CDR2 is SVGIG (reference sequence). The CDR3 contains 13 residues. Trimming shortened V by 4 bases and J by 6 bases, and 15 bases separated the two germline ends. Together with reference TRBV30 and TRBJ2-5, the CDR3 gives the full variable domain: SQTIHQWPATLVQPVGSPLSLECTVEGTSNPNLYWYRQAAGRGLQLLFYSVGIGQISSEVPQNLSASRPQDRQFILSSKKLLLSDSGFYLCAWNPNHRQTQYFGPGTRLLVL.

The chain combines TRBV11-2 with TRBJ1-4; 9 positions agree with TRBD1. This CDR3 is 17 amino acids long. CDR1 and CDR2 (germline): SGHAT, FQNNGV. V lost 4 bases, J lost 7 bases, and 13 bases stayed unmatched. CDR3 nucleotide sequence: TGTGCCAGCAGCTCCGGGACAGGGTCCCTCCTGGCTGAAAAACTGTTTTTT. Its translation: CASSSGTGSLLAEKLFF.

This rearrangement joins TRBV28 to TRBJ2-7, with 13 bases that match TRBD2. Germline CDR1 is MDHEN and CDR2 is SYDVKM. CDR3 length: 16 amino acids. Trimming at V came to 6 bases and at J to 4 bases, leaving 9 bases not matched to a gene. The CDR3 nucleotides read TGTGCCAGCAGACCCGCCGGGACTAGCGGGAAGTACGAGCAGTACTTC. Residues: CASRPAGTSGKYEQYF.

The table lists this clone with a few counts. The CDR3 protein is CASSLAGTGTVNQPQHF. The CDR3 DNA follows: TGTGCCAGCAGCTTAGCGGGAACCGGGACGGTGAATCAGCCCCAGCATTTT. The chain combines TRBV7-9 with TRBJ1-5; weak D call: TRBD1 (5 bases). Germline CDR1 reads SEHNR; CDR2 reads FQNEAQ (reference sequence). The CDR3 is 17 amino acids. The germline V and J ends were trimmed by 0 bases and 4 bases, with 16 bases remaining between them.

This clone turned up a few times. J is TRBJ2-7 and V is TRBV5-1; tentatively, D is TRBD1 or TRBD2 (5 bases each). The CDR3 runs 15 residues. Germline CDR1 and CDR2: SGHRS and YFSETQ. Trimming stripped 0 bases from V and 2 bases from J, with 12 bases between. The CDR3 nucleotides are TGCGCCAGCAGCTTGGCGGGGCGGGTCGCCTACGAGCAGTACTTC. Protein sequence: CASSLAGRVAYEQYF.

Notes on this clone: One end of the junction is discordant with germline, which a read error may explain. This chain joins TRBV7-2 and TRBJ1-6; D call uncertain. Germline values: CDR1 SGHTA, CDR2 FQGNSA. The CDR3 extends over 16 amino acids. The CDR3 DNA sequence: TGCGCCAGCAGCCAAGAAAGGAGTTTGGATAATTCACCCCTCCACTTT. It is translated as CASSQERSLDNSPLHF.

This chain connects TRBV2 to TRBJ2-1; D is perhaps TRBD2 (6 bases). With 8 bases removed from V and 7 bases from J, the gap between germline ends came to 24 bases. The CDR3 is made up of 16 amino acids. Germline CDR1 SNHLY, CDR2 FYNNEI. The CDR3 DNA sequence: TGTGCCAGCCCTTCCGACGCGGGACTGGTAAAGAATGAGCAGTTCTTC. Translating gives CASPSDAGLVKNEQFF.

The table lists this clone with a few counts. The J gene is TRBJ2-1, the V gene TRBV6-1; D unclear. Germline-derived CDR1 and CDR2 are MNHNS and SASEGT. The germline V and J ends were trimmed by 7 bases and 6 bases, with 16 bases remaining between them. The CDR3 sequence is 14 residues long. This chain's CDR3 is CASIGKPKINEQFF. For the CDR3, the DNA is TGTGCCAGCATCGGAAAGCCTAAGATCAATGAGCAGTTCTTC.

This clone was counted a few times. CDR3 sequence: CASSRIGLANTEAFF. The CDR3 DNA follows: TGTGCCAGCAGTCGTATTGGACTCGCCAACACTGAAGCTTTCTTT. The chain joins TRBV6-6 to TRBJ1-1; D not certain. V was trimmed by 5 bases and J by 2 bases, leaving 15 bases between them. Germline CDR1 MNHNY, CDR2 SVGAGI (reference sequence). This CDR3 has 15 amino acids.

This clone appeared a few times. This chain connects TRBV2 to TRBJ2-2; a weak D match, TRBD2 (6 bases). The CDR3 consists of 13 residues. V was cut by 8 bases and J by 6 bases, with 13 bases left in between. The germline CDR1 and CDR2 sequences are SNHLY and FYNNEI. In nucleotides, the CDR3 is TGTGCCAGCGGCGGGGAGTTGGCCGGGGAGCTGTTTTTT. This translates into CASGGELAGELFF.

This clone was seen a handful of times. The chain carries TRBV7-9 and TRBJ1-4; no definite D call. This CDR3 is built from 14 residues. Trimming left V 2 bases short and J 5 bases short, with 9 bases between. CDR1 is SEHNR and CDR2 is FQNEAQ in the germline V gene (reference sequence). CDR3 bases: TGTGCCAGCAGCTTAACGGTTCAAAATGAAAAACTGTTTTTT. It translates to CASSLTVQNEKLFF.

This chain uses TRBV9 with TRBJ1-2; possibly TRBD1 for D (6 bases). Germline assignment: CDR1 SGDLS and CDR2 YYNGEE. The CDR3 has 17 amino acids. V lost 3 bases to trimming and J lost 8 bases, with 26 bases between them. The CDR3 loop is CASSESKGVKGGFGYTF. Written as DNA, the CDR3 is TGTGCCAGCAGCGAAAGCAAGGGGGTGAAGGGAGGGTTCGGCTACACCTTC.

In its sample, this clone was seen a few times. The V call is TRBV5-4, the J call TRBJ1-1; D uncertain. V lost 3 bases and J 1 base, leaving 13 bases between the germline ends. The CDR3 consists of 15 residues. The germline V gene encodes CDR1 SGHNT and CDR2 YYREEE (reference sequence). CDR3 bases: TGTGCCAGCAGCTACCCAAGGGCTTCGAACACTGAAGCTTTCTTT. It specifies CASSYPRASNTEAFF.

This clone has a handful of counts. The J gene is TRBJ1-2, the V gene TRBV27; the D is unclear. V lost 8 bases and J lost 5, with 9 bases in between. Germline V CDR1 and CDR2: MNHEY, SMNVEV (reference sequence). The CDR3 runs 11 residues. The CDR3 region has the DNA TGTGCCAGCGGGCCGCGATATGGCTACACCTTC. The encoded protein is CASGPRYGYTF.

This clone was seen a handful of times. The DNA for the CDR3 is TGTGCTAGTGGTTTTTTCACCCTTCCTCTCGGCGGGAGTGGGAGCACAGATACGCAGTATTTT. Translation: CASGFFTLPLGGSGSTDTQYF. The chain combines TRBV12-5 with TRBJ2-3; TRBD2 agrees at 7 bases. V dropped 3 bases and J dropped 0; count of bases not matched to a gene: 21. The CDR3 loop spans 21 amino acids. Germline CDR1 is LGHNT and CDR2 is FRNRAP.

This clone was picked up a small number of times. The V call is TRBV6-5, the J call TRBJ1-1; the D gene is possibly TRBD1 (5 bases). The CDR3 has 15 amino acids. The V end was cut by 0 bases, the J end by 11 bases, with 19 bases between. Germline V gene data show CDR1 as MNHEY and CDR2 as SVGAGI. This chain's CDR3 is CASSYSGTEGLRAFF. For the CDR3, the DNA is TGTGCCAGCAGTTACTCGGGGACGGAGGGACTGAGGGCTTTCTTT.

This clone was observed a handful of times. The rearrangement uses TRBV29-1 and TRBJ2-2; D gene unclear. The germline V gene has CDR1 SQVTM and CDR2 ANQGSEA. This CDR3 is built from 12 residues. The V gene lost 7 bases and the J gene lost 6 bases, with 12 bases spanning the gap. The CDR3 DNA follows: TGCAGCGCAGGATTGAAGGCCGGGGAGCTGTTTTTT. Its protein is CSAGLKAGELFF.

This clone was seen more than once but under ten times. The chain links TRBV21-1 to TRBJ2-3; the table gives TRBD2 as D, unverified against the DNA. TRBV21-1 is given as a pseudogene. This CDR3 spans 13 amino acids. CDR3 sequence reads: CASSTALTDTQYF. The CDR3 DNA reads as TGTGCCAGCAGCACAGCGTTAACAGATACGCAGTATTTT.

Comment on this clone: At the DNA level, this CDR3 is encoded by other sequences in the same sample as well. This chain uses TRBV27 with TRBJ2-2; D is unresolved. V lost 3 bases, J lost 1 base, and 9 bases lay in between. Germline V gives CDR1 MNHEY, CDR2 SMNVEV (reference sequence). This CDR3 is built from 15 residues. The CDR3 DNA sequence: TGTGCCAGCAGTTTCCGATCAGGGAACACCGGGGAGCTGTTTTTT. Its translation is CASSFRSGNTGELFF.

The chain joins TRBV18 to TRBJ1-1; maybe TRBD1 (6 bases). V was cut by 6 bases and J by 1 base, with 21 bases left in between. Germline V gives CDR1 KGHSH, CDR2 LQKENI. The CDR3 runs to 17 residues. In DNA form, the CDR3 reads TGTGCCAGCTCCCCGGAAGGGCAGGGGAATTCGAACACTGAAGCTTTCTTT. Its protein product is CASSPEGQGNSNTEAFF.

This clone appeared a few times. Additional DNA sequences in this sample encode the identical CDR3. The chain is built from TRBV7-2 and TRBJ1-5, with 7 positions matching TRBD1. The CDR3 spans 14 residues. V lost 3 bases to trimming and J lost 2 bases; unmatched junction nucleotides: 1. Germline V lookup: CDR1 SGHTA, CDR2 FQGNSA. CDR3 residues: CASSFDRGNQPQHF. In nucleotides, the CDR3 is TGTGCCAGCAGCTTTGACAGGGGCAATCAGCCCCAGCATTTT.

The chain combines TRBV29-1 with TRBJ2-7, with 9 positions matching TRBD1. There are 14 residues in the CDR3. CDR1 is SQVTM and CDR2 is ANQGSEA in the germline V gene. Trimming at V came to 4 bases and at J to 3 bases, leaving 7 bases not matched to a gene. The DNA for the CDR3 is TGCAGCGTTGGAGCGTGGGACAGGGTCTACGAGCAGTACTTC. The encoded protein is CSVGAWDRVYEQYF.

This clone came up a few times. CDR3 in DNA: TGTGCCACCAGTGCGGGGGTGACTGGGGCCAACGTCCTGACTTTC. Translation: CATSAGVTGANVLTF. The chain uses TRBV15 and TRBJ2-6, with 7 bases identical to TRBD2. The CDR3 covers 15 residues. J gave up 2 bases and V 6 bases, and 4 bases lay outside the gene matches. Germline lookup yields CDR1 LNHNV and CDR2 YYDKDF (reference sequence).